This T cell receptor (beta chain) was profiled in a study of cytomegalovirus exposure and HLA in healthy donors. J was trimmed by 4 bases and V by 2 bases; bases with no gene match: 2. The CDR3 totals 14 residues. Germline V gene sequence: CDR1 MNHEY, CDR2 SVGAGI. Whole-study results and caveats: It has been reported that TCR beta sequences accurately predicted the HLA-A and HLA-B alleles of most subjects.

These donors counted as nominally healthy when sampled, but unrecorded immune exposures were likely. Researchers ran the PCR with 60 Vbeta and 13 Jbeta primers. Repertoires were generated with immunoSEQ multiplex PCR, while TCRdb's copy carries only in-frame clones and drops some. There are roughly 200,000 clones in the sample; approximately 80% occur only once, and 0.5% lies in the top ten. Regarding this clone: What it binds is not known.

What was sequenced was PBMCs. The origin of this receptor is a woman aged 45-59 years in good health and CMV-seronegative. The chain combines TRBV6-5 with TRBJ2-7; 10 nucleotides line up with TRBD2. CDR3 sequence (DNA): TGTGCCAGCAGTTACAATAGCGGGGGGTACGAGCAGTACTTC. Its translation is CASSYNSGGYEQYF.